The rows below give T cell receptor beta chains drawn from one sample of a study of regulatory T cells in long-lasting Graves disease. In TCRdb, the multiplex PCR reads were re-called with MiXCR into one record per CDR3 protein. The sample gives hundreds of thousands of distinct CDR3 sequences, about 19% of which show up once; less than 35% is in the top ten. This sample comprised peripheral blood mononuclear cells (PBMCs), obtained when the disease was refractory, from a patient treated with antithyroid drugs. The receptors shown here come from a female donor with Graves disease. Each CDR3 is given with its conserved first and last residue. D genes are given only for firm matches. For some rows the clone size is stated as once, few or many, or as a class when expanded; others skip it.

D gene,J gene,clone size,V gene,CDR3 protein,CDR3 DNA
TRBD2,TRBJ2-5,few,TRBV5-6,CASSSGLAGGVWETQYF,TGTGCCAGCAGCTCCGGACTAGCGGGGGGGGTATGGGAGACCCAGTACTTC
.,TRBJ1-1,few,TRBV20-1,CSARFQGSEAFF,TGCAGTGCTAGATTCCAGGGCAGTGAAGCTTTCTTT
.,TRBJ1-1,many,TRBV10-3,CAISLDGNTEAFF,TGTGCCATCAGTCTGGACGGAAACACTGAAGCTTTCTTT
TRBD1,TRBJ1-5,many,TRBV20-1,CSARDSDSNQPQHF,TGCAGTGCCCGGGACAGCGATAGCAATCAGCCCCAGCATTTT
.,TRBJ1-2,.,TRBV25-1,CASSAGDGYTF,TGTGCCAGCAGTGCTGGGGATGGCTACACCTTC
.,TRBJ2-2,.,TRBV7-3,CASSRWGDLAGELFF,TGTGCCAGCAGTCGGTGGGGAGATTTAGCCGGGGAGCTGTTTTTT
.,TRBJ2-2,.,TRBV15,CATSREKAGELFF,TGTGCCACCAGCAGAGAAAAGGCCGGGGAGCTGTTTTTT
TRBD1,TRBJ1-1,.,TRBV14,CASSQDWGQVDTEAFF,TGTGCCAGCAGCCAAGATTGGGGACAGGTAGACACTGAAGCTTTCTTT
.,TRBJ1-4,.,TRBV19,CASSEGSRGEKLFF,TGTGCCAGTAGTGAGGGCAGTAGAGGTGAAAAACTGTTTTTT
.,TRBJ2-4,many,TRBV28,CASLPLRGTTIAKNIQYF,TGTGCCAGCCTCCCTCTACGCGGGACAACAATAGCCAAAAACATTCAGTACTTC
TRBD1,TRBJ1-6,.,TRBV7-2,CASSSPTGNSYNSPLHF,TGTGCCAGCAGCTCCCCGACAGGGAATTCCTATAATTCACCCCTCCACTTT
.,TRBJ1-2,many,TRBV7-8,CASSPTRQGNYGYTF,TGTGCCAGCAGCCCAACCAGGCAGGGTAACTATGGCTACACCTTC
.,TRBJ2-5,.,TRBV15,CATSVGEKETQYF,TGTGCCACCAGCGTTGGGGAAAAAGAGACCCAGTACTTC
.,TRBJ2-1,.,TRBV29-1,CSWGGLGNNEQFF,TGCAGCTGGGGGGGCCTGGGGAACAATGAGCAGTTCTTC
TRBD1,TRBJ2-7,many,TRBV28,CASRDGQGAYEQYF,TGTGCCAGCAGGGACGGACAGGGGGCGTACGAGCAGTACTTC
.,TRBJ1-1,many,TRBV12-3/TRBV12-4,CASKHNTEAFF,TGTGCCAGCAAACATAACACTGAAGCTTTCTTT
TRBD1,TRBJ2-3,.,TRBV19,CASSISQGAYTQYF,TGTGCCAGTAGTATTTCACAGGGGGCATATACGCAGTATTTT
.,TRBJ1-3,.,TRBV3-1,CASSSRVRTRDGSGNTIYF,TGTGCCAGCAGCAGCCGGGTTCGGACCAGGGATGGCTCTGGAAACACCATATATTTT
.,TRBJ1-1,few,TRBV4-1,CASSQDLSSRAEAFF,TGCGCCAGCAGCCAAGATCTAAGTTCCAGGGCTGAAGCTTTCTTT
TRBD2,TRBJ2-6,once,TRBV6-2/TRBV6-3,CASSDGTTVRSGANVLTF,TGTGCCAGCAGTGACGGGACTACCGTGCGCTCTGGGGCCAACGTCCTGACTTTC
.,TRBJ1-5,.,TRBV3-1,CASGGSKGPQHF,TGTGCCAGCGGAGGATCAAAGGGGCCCCAGCATTTT
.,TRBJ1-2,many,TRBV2,CASSDSEGGYTF,TGTGCCAGCAGTGATTCTGAGGGGGGCTACACCTTC
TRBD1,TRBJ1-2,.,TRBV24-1,CATGTAYGYTF,TGTGCCACCGGGACAGCCTATGGCTACACCTTC
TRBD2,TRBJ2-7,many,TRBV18,CASSPLLAGGIHEQYF,TGTGCCAGCTCACCACTACTAGCGGGAGGAATCCACGAGCAGTACTTC
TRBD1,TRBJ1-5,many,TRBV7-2,CASSLGQGMNQPQHF,TGTGCCAGCAGCTTGGGACAGGGTATGAATCAGCCCCAGCATTTT
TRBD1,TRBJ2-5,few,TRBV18,CASSPTSGTAQETQYF,TGTGCCAGCTCACCCACTTCCGGGACAGCACAGGAGACCCAGTACTTC
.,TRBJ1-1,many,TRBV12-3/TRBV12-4,CASSTPPNEAFF,TGTGCCAGCAGTACCCCCCCAAATGAAGCTTTCTTT